The 7 T cell receptor beta chains in this list originate from one sample, sequenced in a study of cytomegalovirus exposure and HLA in healthy donors. This PCR relied on a set of 60 Vbeta primers and 13 Jbeta primers. Sequencing was performed with immunoSEQ multiplex PCR; in TCRdb, only in-frame clones are kept and a portion is missing. This table lists about 54,000 clones. The sequenced sample was PBMCs. These receptors were taken from a woman aged 35 to 49 in good health and CMV-seronegative.

The chain carries TRBV30 and TRBJ1-1; maybe TRBD1 (5 bases). The CDR3 length is 14 residues. In germline, CDR1 is GTSNPN, CDR2 SVGIG (reference sequence). The CDR3 protein is CASMRGIVNTEAFF. The CDR3 DNA reads as TGTGCTTCGATGCGGGGGATTGTCAACACTGAAGCTTTCTTT.

The chain couples TRBV7-2 to TRBJ2-2, with TRBD2 matching 9 bases. V dropped 0 bases and J dropped 4; count of bases not matched to a gene: 0. The germline V gene has CDR1 SGHTA and CDR2 FQGNSA. The CDR3 loop spans 15 amino acids. Written as DNA, the CDR3 is TGTGCCAGCAGCTTAGCGCGGGGGGGCACCGGGGAGCTGTTTTTT. It encodes CASSLARGGTGELFF.

The chain has TRBV25-1 and TRBJ1-2, with 12 bases matching TRBD1. Trimming at V came to 3 bases and at J to 6 bases, leaving 8 bases not matched to a gene. Germline loops: CDR1 MGHDK, CDR2 SYGVNS. The CDR3 spans 16 residues. The CDR3 sequence is CASSESGTGGLNGYTF. The CDR3 region has the DNA TGTGCCAGCAGTGAGTCTGGGACAGGGGGCTTGAATGGCTACACCTTC.

This rearrangement joins TRBV2 to TRBJ1-3; D might be TRBD1 (6 bases). V was shortened by 6 bases and J by 4 bases, with 10 bases between the two germline ends. This CDR3 is built from 13 residues. Germline V CDR1 and CDR2: SNHLY, FYNNEI. DNA for the CDR3: TGTGCCAGCAGAAAGGGGGAAGGAAACACCATATATTTT. Amino acids: CASRKGEGNTIYF.

The genes are TRBV19 and TRBJ2-7, with D possibly being TRBD2 (6 bases). V was cut by 6 bases and J by 3 bases, with 12 bases left in between. The CDR3 totals 13 residues. CDR1 and CDR2 from the germline V gene are LNHDA and SQIVND (reference sequence). CDR3 sequence: CASSPSADYEQYF. For the CDR3, the DNA is TGTGCCAGTAGCCCTAGCGCGGACTACGAGCAGTACTTC.

This rearrangement joins TRBV7-6 to TRBJ1-4; TRBD1 agrees at 8 bases. Germline-derived CDR1 and CDR2 are SGHVS and FNYEAQ. The CDR3 is 16 amino acids. J gave up 3 bases and V 2 bases, and 5 bases lay outside the gene matches. In nucleotides, the CDR3 is TGTGCCAGCAGCTTATTACAGGGGGTGCCTAATGAAAAACTGTTTTTT. Translating it yields CASSLLQGVPNEKLFF.

This rearrangement joins TRBV19 to TRBJ1-1; 8 nucleotides align to TRBD1. The ends lost 2 bases at V and 4 bases at J; junction bases unmatched: 3. CDR1 is LNHDA, CDR2 SQIVND, per germline (reference sequence). CDR3 length: 14 residues. The CDR3: CASSISQGGTEAFF. The CDR3 DNA sequence: TGTGCCAGTAGTATATCACAGGGGGGCACTGAAGCTTTCTTT.